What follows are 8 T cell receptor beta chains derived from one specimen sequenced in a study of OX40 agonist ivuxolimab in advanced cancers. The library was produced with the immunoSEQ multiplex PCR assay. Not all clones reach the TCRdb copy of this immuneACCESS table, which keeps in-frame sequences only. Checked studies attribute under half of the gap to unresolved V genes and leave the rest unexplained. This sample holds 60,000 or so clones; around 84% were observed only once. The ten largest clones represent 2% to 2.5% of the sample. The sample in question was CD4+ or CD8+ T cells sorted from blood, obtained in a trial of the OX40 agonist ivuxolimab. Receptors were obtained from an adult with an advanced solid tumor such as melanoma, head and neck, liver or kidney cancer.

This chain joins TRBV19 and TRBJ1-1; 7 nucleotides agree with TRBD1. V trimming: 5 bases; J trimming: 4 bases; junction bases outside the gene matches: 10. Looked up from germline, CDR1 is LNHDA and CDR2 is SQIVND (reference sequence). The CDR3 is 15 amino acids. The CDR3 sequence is CASSPQGMGSTEAFF. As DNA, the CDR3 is TGTGCCAGTAGTCCACAGGGGATGGGGTCCACTGAAGCTTTCTTT.

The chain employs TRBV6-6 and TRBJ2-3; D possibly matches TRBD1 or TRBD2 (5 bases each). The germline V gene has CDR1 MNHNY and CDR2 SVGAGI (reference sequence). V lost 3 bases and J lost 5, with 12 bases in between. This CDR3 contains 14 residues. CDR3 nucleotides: TGTGCCAGCAGTTATGGGGCCAGCGGAGATACGCAGTATTTT. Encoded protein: CASSYGASGDTQYF.

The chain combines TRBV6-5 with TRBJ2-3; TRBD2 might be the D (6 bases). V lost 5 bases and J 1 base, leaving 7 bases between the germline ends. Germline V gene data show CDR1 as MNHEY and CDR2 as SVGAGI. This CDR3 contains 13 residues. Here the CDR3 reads CASSAGRTDTQYF. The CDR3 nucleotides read TGTGCCAGCAGTGCGGGACGCACAGATACGCAGTATTTT.

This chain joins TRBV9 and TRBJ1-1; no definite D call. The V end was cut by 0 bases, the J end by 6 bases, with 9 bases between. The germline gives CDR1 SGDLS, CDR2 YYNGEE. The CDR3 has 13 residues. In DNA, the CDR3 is TGTGCCAGCAGCGTAGAGGATTACTCTGAAGCTTTCTTT. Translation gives CASSVEDYSEAFF.

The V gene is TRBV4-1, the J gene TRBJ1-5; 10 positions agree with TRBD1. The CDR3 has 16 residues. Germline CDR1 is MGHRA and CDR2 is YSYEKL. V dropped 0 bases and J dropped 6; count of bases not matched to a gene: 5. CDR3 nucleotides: TGCGCCAGCAGCCAAGATGGACAGGGGGTTAGTCAGCCCCAGCATTTT. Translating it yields CASSQDGQGVSQPQHF.

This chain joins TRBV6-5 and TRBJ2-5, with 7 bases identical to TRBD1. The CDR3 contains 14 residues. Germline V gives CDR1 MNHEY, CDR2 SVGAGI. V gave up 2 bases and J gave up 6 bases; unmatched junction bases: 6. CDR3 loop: CASSYEGGGKTQYF. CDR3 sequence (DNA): TGTGCCAGCAGTTACGAAGGGGGCGGAAAGACCCAGTACTTC.

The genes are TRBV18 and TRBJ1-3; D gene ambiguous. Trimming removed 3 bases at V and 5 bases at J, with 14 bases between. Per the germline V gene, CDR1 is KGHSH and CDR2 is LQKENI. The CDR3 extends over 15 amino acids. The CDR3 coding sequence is TGTGCCAGCTCACCCCTTGGAGAATCGAGAAACACCATATATTTT. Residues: CASSPLGESRNTIYF.

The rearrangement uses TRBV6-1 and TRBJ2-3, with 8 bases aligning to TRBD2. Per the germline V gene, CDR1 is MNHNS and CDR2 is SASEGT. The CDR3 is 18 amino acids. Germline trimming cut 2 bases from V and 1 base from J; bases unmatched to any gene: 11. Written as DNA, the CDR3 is TGTGCCAGCAGTGAATATAGCGGGGAAAACGGGGGCACAGATACGCAGTATTTT. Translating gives CASSEYSGENGGTDTQYF.